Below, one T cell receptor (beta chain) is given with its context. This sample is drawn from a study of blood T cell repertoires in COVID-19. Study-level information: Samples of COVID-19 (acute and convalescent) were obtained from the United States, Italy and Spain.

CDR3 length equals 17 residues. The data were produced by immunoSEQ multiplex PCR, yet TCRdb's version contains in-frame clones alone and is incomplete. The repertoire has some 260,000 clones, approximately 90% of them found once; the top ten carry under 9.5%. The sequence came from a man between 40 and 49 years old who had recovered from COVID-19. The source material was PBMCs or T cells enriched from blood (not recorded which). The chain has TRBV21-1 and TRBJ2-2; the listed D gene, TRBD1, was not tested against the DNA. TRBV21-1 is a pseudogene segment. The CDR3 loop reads CASSKPGTGLNTGELFF. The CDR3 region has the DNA TGTGCCAGCAGCAAGCCCGGGACAGGACTAAACACCGGGGAGCTGTTTTTT.